A single sample is the source of the 8 T cell receptor beta chains below, sequenced in a study of blood T cell repertoires in COVID-19. TCRdb's copy holds only in-frame clones and misses some; the assay was immunoSEQ multiplex PCR. Here the sample spans around 280,000 clones, roughly 80% being singletons. Sequencing input: peripheral blood. The receptors here all came from a woman aged 50 to 65 with active or convalescent COVID-19.

This clone was observed a single time. This chain uses TRBV27 with TRBJ1-2; tentatively, D is TRBD1 (5 bases). This CDR3 spans 13 amino acids. The ends were cut back, 3 bases at V and 4 bases at J, with 9 bases in the middle. Germline CDR1 reads MNHEY; CDR2 reads SMNVEV (reference sequence). DNA of the CDR3: TGTGCCAGCAGTTTGGGGCTGTTCTATGGCTACACCTTC. It encodes CASSLGLFYGYTF.

V is TRBV5-5 and J is TRBJ2-3; 7 nucleotides agree with TRBD1. Trimming cost V 8 bases and J 6 bases; bases outside gene matches: 9. Germline V gene data show CDR1 as SGHKS and CDR2 as YYEKEE (reference sequence). This CDR3 has 13 amino acids. The CDR3 DNA reads TGTGCCAGTACAGGGGTTTCTGAGGATACGCAGTATTTT. As protein: CASTGVSEDTQYF. The variable domain in full, with the rest retrieved from reference TRBV5-5 and TRBJ2-3, is DAGVTQSPTHLIKTRGQQVTLRCSPISGHKSVSWYQQVLGQGPQFIFQYYEKEERGRGNFPDRFSARQFPNYSSELNVNALLLGDSALYLCASTGVSEDTQYFGPGTRLTVL.

V and J are TRBV7-8 and TRBJ2-7; D not certain. The germline gives CDR1 SGHVS, CDR2 FQNEAQ. This CDR3 spans 13 amino acids. Trimming removed 0 bases at V and 1 base at J, with 4 bases between. The CDR3 DNA reads TGTGCCAGCAGCTTAGCCGGGTCCTACGAGCAGTACTTC. This encodes CASSLAGSYEQYF.

V is TRBV5-1 and J is TRBJ2-6; D might be TRBD2 (7 bases). The CDR3 is 18 residues long. Trimming removed 0 bases at V and 0 bases at J, with 13 bases between. In germline, CDR1 is SGHRS, CDR2 YFSETQ. The CDR3, as DNA: TGCGCCAGCAGCTTGGCGGGAGGACAGATCTCTGGGGCCAACGTCCTGACTTTC. The encoded protein is CASSLAGGQISGANVLTF.

The chain has TRBV3-1 (or the pseudogene TRBV3-2) and TRBJ2-1, with unresolved D. Trimming removed 2 bases at V and 8 bases at J, with 13 bases between. CDR1 is LGHDT and CDR2 is YNNKEL in the germline V gene (reference sequence). The CDR3 length is 14 residues. Here the CDR3 DNA reads TGTGCCAGCAGCCAACATCCCAAGGCGGATGAGCAGTTCTTC. Protein product: CASSQHPKADEQFF.

This clone was seen a few times. The chain has TRBV6-8 and TRBJ2-2, with D tentatively TRBD2 (5 bases). V was cut by 4 bases and J by 7 bases, with 10 bases left in between. This CDR3 contains 13 residues. Germline V gives CDR1 MNHGY, CDR2 SAAAGT. The CDR3 DNA reads as TGTGCCAGCAGTTCAAGTCGGGACGGGGAGCTGTTTTTT. Protein product: CASSSSRDGELFF.

The chain joins TRBV29-1 to TRBJ2-5; D perhaps matches TRBD1 (5 bases). V dropped 3 bases and J dropped 4 bases, with 15 bases sitting between them. The length of the CDR3 is 14 residues. Germline V lookup: CDR1 SQVTM, CDR2 ANQGSEA. As DNA, the CDR3 is TGCAGCGTTGAGGGCAGGGAATTCGGAGAGACCCAGTACTTC. Translating it yields CSVEGREFGETQYF. The variable domain in full, with the rest retrieved from reference TRBV29-1 and TRBJ2-5, is SAVISQKPSRDICQRGTSLTIQCQVDSQVTMMFWYRQQPGQSLTLIATANQGSEATYESGFVIDKFPISRPNLTFSTLTVSNMSPEDSSIYLCSVEGREFGETQYFGPGTRLLVL.

The chain couples TRBV5-4 to TRBJ1-2, with a weak D call TRBD1 (6 bases). The CDR3 spans 13 residues. Trimming removed 0 bases at V and 3 bases at J, with 6 bases between. Per germline, CDR1 SGHNT and CDR2 YYREEE (reference sequence). The CDR3 region is CASSLDRDYGYTF. In DNA form, the CDR3 reads TGTGCCAGCAGCTTGGACAGGGACTATGGCTACACCTTC.